The 11 T cell receptor beta chains listed next were all sequenced from one sample in a study of T cell responses to AZD1222 COVID-19 vaccine (TCRdb year 2021). The method was the immunoSEQ multiplex PCR assay. TCRdb limited this immuneACCESS table to in-frame rearrangements with V and J called. A share of clones is missing; checked studies link under half to unresolved V genes, and the rest is unexplained. Recorded for this sample are some 150,000 clones; 75% to 90% of them occurred a single time. Approximately 6.6% of the sample goes to the ten largest clones. The time point label, read with the paper, signifies: sample from adult after SARS-CoV-2 infection, after symptom onset. The material sequenced was peripheral blood, taken after recovery from COVID-19. The receptors derive from an adult who had recovered from COVID-19.

The chain recombines TRBV6-5 with TRBJ1-1; D ambiguous. This CDR3 has 15 amino acids. Germline V gene sequence: CDR1 MNHEY, CDR2 SVGAGI. Trimming took off 6 bases at V and 3 bases at J, with 17 bases between the two ends. CDR3 DNA sequence: TGTGCCAGCAGGACGAACCCTAGCGAACACACTGAAGCTTTCTTT. Protein sequence: CASRTNPSEHTEAFF.

Here the CDR3 reads CATADESRYGYTF. DNA for the CDR3: TGTGCCACCGCCGATGAGAGTAGGTATGGCTACACCTTC. The chain links TRBV28 to TRBJ1-2; D is unclear. Deletions cut 10 bases from V and 5 bases from J, with 17 bases between. Germline loops: CDR1 MDHEN, CDR2 SYDVKM. CDR3 length: 13 amino acids.

This chain connects TRBV29-1 to TRBJ1-2, with 10 bases lining up with TRBD1. CDR1 and CDR2 from the germline V gene are SQVTM and ANQGSEA. Germline trimming cut 4 bases from V and 3 bases from J; bases unmatched to any gene: 5. There are 14 residues in the CDR3. For the CDR3, the DNA is TGCAGCGTTGTTGGGACAGGGGAGGACTATGGCTACACCTTC. Protein sequence: CSVVGTGEDYGYTF.

CDR3 loop: CASSFDVSGELFF. The CDR3 DNA is TGCGCCAGCAGCTTCGACGTTTCCGGGGAGCTGTTTTTT. The chain links TRBV5-1 to TRBJ2-2; D ambiguous. V was pared by 2 bases and J by 6 bases, with 8 bases between. The CDR3 covers 13 residues. Germline V gives CDR1 SGHRS, CDR2 YFSETQ.

The chain employs TRBV9 and TRBJ2-3; 12 bases align to TRBD2. This CDR3 spans 18 amino acids. V lost 4 bases and J lost 0; bases outside the gene matches: 9. Per germline, CDR1 SGDLS and CDR2 YYNGEE. CDR3 bases: TGTGCCAGCAGCCCCCGGACTAGCGGGACCTCTAGCACAGATACGCAGTATTTT. Translating it yields CASSPRTSGTSSTDTQYF. The whole variable domain, remainder taken from reference TRBV9 and TRBJ2-3, is DSGVTQTPKHLITATGQRVTLRCSPRSGDLSVYWYQQSLDQGLQFLIQYYNGEERAKGNILERFSAQQFPDLHSELNLSSLELGDSALYFCASSPRTSGTSSTDTQYFGPGTRLTVL.

This sequence joins TRBV3-1 (or the pseudogene TRBV3-2) and TRBJ1-3, with a tentative D call TRBD1 (5 bases). The length of the CDR3 is 15 residues. CDR1 and CDR2 (germline): LGHDT, YNNKEL (reference sequence). V was pared by 0 bases and J by 8 bases, with 14 bases between. Written as DNA, the CDR3 is TGTGCCAGCAGCCAAGATAACAGGTGGATAGACACCATATATTTT. This codes for CASSQDNRWIDTIYF.

This clone was detected once. CDR3 in DNA: TGTGCCAGCAGCCAAGAACGGGGTGGAAGTTCCTACGAGCAGTACTTC. It encodes CASSQERGGSSYEQYF. The V and J genes are TRBV4-2 and TRBJ2-7; D perhaps matches TRBD2 (5 bases). V was trimmed by 0 bases and J by 1 base, leaving 13 bases between them. The CDR3 runs 16 residues. Germline values: CDR1 LGHNA, CDR2 YNFKEQ.

DNA for the CDR3: TGTGCCAGCAGTTACTCGACGGGGGAAAGGTACGAGCAGTACTTC. Protein sequence: CASSYSTGERYEQYF. This rearrangement joins TRBV6-5 to TRBJ2-7; maybe TRBD2 (6 bases). CDR1 MNHEY and CDR2 SVGAGI come from the germline V gene. Trimming cost V 0 bases and J 4 bases, with 13 bases left between them. This CDR3 contains 15 residues.

This rearrangement joins TRBV27 to TRBJ2-1, with TRBD1 identical over 9 bases. The germline V gene encodes CDR1 MNHEY and CDR2 SMNVEV (reference sequence). The length of the CDR3 is 16 residues. Trimming took 0 bases from V and 8 from J; bases not matched to a gene: 8. The CDR3 DNA sequence: TGTGCCAGCAGTTTATCGATAGGGACAGGGTTGGATGAGCAGTTCTTC. It specifies CASSLSIGTGLDEQFF.

This chain connects TRBV10-3 to TRBJ2-1, with 13 bases lining up with TRBD2. The CDR3 consists of 15 residues. V lost 7 bases, J lost 7 bases, and 7 bases stayed unmatched. From germline, CDR1 is ENHRY and CDR2 SYGVKD. The CDR3 bases are TGTGCCATCACCGAACTAGCGGGGGGGATTAATGAGCAGTTCTTC. It translates to CAITELAGGINEQFF.

This rearrangement joins TRBV27 to TRBJ1-1; unclear D gene. From germline, CDR1 is MNHEY and CDR2 SMNVEV (reference sequence). The CDR3 is 17 amino acids. V was trimmed by 4 bases and J by 0 bases, leaving 18 bases between them. The CDR3 is CASSSELGRHLNTEAFF. The CDR3 DNA sequence: TGTGCCAGCAGTTCCGAACTCGGGAGGCATTTGAACACTGAAGCTTTCTTT.